Listed below are T cell receptor beta chains from one sample, sequenced in a study of beta chain features in type 1 diabetes. Produced via immunoSEQ multiplex PCR; TCRdb's table is partial and in-frame only. The sample shows roughly 140,000 clones, roughly 7.2% of them seen only once. The material sequenced was central memory CD4+ T cells from blood. These receptors were collected from a woman aged 25 to 39 in good health. Both conserved end residues are part of each CDR3. Each record gives: D gene, clone size, J gene, V gene, CDR3 DNA, CDR3 protein. A D gene is named only where the DNA matches it firmly. Size is omitted from some rows. Given values are once, few, many or a class for expanded clones.

D gene: .
clone size: .
J gene: TRBJ2-3
V gene: TRBV14
CDR3 DNA: TGTGCCAGCAGCCAGGTCACTGCCACAGATACGCAGTATTTT
CDR3 protein: CASSQVTATDTQYF

D gene: TRBD2
clone size: few
J gene: TRBJ2-5
V gene: TRBV11-2
CDR3 DNA: TGTGCCAGCAGTCCCCCGCCTAGCGGGAGAGAGACCCAGTACTTC
CDR3 protein: CASSPPPSGRETQYF

D gene: .
clone size: few
J gene: TRBJ2-7
V gene: TRBV28
CDR3 DNA: TGTGCCAGCAGTTTGGGACATCGGGGACGGCGCTACGAGCAGTACTTC
CDR3 protein: CASSLGHRGRRYEQYF

D gene: .
clone size: .
J gene: TRBJ2-3
V gene: TRBV28
CDR3 DNA: TGTGCCAGCAGTCTCAGTTTCCGCAGGGTTAGGGTTACGCAGTATTTT
CDR3 protein: CASSLSFRRVRVTQYF

D gene: .
clone size: .
J gene: TRBJ2-5
V gene: TRBV11-2
CDR3 DNA: TGTGCCAGCAGCTTATTTTCAGTGGGAAGCGGGGAGACCCAGTACTTC
CDR3 protein: CASSLFSVGSGETQYF

D gene: TRBD1
clone size: .
J gene: TRBJ2-7
V gene: TRBV7-3
CDR3 DNA: TGTGCCAGCAGCCCCCCAGGACAGGGGGCAATCTACGAGCAGTACTTC
CDR3 protein: CASSPPGQGAIYEQYF

D gene: .
clone size: few
J gene: TRBJ2-1
V gene: TRBV7-3
CDR3 DNA: TGTGCCAGCAGTGACCTGGGCGGGGCCTACAATGAGCAGTTCTTC
CDR3 protein: CASSDLGGAYNEQFF

D gene: .
clone size: .
J gene: TRBJ1-2
V gene: TRBV7-9
CDR3 DNA: TGTGCCAGCAGCTTAGCCGGGAACTATGGCTACACCTTC
CDR3 protein: CASSLAGNYGYTF

D gene: .
clone size: few
J gene: TRBJ2-1
V gene: TRBV6-4
CDR3 DNA: TGTGCCAGCGCGAAAAGTACTAACAATGAGCAGTTCTTC
CDR3 protein: CASAKSTNNEQFF

D gene: .
clone size: many
J gene: TRBJ2-3
V gene: TRBV15
CDR3 DNA: TGTGCCACCAGCCGCCGACAGACTAGCACAGATACGCAGTATTTT
CDR3 protein: CATSRRQTSTDTQYF

D gene: .
clone size: .
J gene: TRBJ2-5
V gene: TRBV19
CDR3 DNA: TGTGCCAGTAGTCCAGGGGTAATGGAGACCCAGTACTTC
CDR3 protein: CASSPGVMETQYF

D gene: .
clone size: few
J gene: TRBJ2-7
V gene: TRBV6-5
CDR3 DNA: TGTGCCAGCAGTTACCGGCAGGGAACCTACGAGCAGTACTTC
CDR3 protein: CASSYRQGTYEQYF